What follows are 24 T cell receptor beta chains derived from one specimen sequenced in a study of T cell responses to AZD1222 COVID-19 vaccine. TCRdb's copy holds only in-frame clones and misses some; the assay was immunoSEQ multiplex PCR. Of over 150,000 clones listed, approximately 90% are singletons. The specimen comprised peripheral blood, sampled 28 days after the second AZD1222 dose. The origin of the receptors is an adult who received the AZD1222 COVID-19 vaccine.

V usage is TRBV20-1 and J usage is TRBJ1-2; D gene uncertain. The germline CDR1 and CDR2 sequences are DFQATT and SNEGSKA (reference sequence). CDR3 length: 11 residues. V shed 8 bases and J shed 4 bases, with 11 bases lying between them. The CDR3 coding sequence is TGCAGTTGGGTTAGTGGCTATGGCTACACCTTC. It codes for CSWVSGYGYTF.

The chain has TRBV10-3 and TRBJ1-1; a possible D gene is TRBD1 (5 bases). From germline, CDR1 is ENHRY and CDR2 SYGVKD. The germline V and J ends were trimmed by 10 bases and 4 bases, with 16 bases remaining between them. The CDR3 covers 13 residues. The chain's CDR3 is CATEDGGGTEAFF. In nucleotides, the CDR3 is TGTGCCACGGAGGATGGGGGGGGCACTGAAGCTTTCTTT.

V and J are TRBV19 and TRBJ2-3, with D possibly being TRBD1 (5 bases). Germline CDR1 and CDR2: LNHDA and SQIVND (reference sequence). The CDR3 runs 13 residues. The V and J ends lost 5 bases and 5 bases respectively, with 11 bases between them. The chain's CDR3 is CASSPPQGDTQYF. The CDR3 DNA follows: TGTGCCAGTAGTCCGCCTCAGGGAGATACGCAGTATTTT. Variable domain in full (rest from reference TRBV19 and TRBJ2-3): DGGITQSPKYLFRKEGQNVTLSCEQNLNHDAMYWYRQDPGQGLRLIYYSQIVNDFQKGDIAEGYSVSREKKESFPLTVTSAQKNPTAFYLCASSPPQGDTQYFGPGTRLTVL.

The CDR3 loop reads CASSLEAGASGKLFF. CDR3 bases: TGTGCCAGCAGCTTAGAGGCGGGTGCTTCGGGAAAACTGTTTTTT. This rearrangement joins TRBV11-2 to TRBJ1-4; D remains ambiguous. The CDR3 sequence is 15 residues long. The germline V gene encodes CDR1 SGHAT and CDR2 FQNNGV. Trimming shortened V by 0 bases and J by 10 bases, and 15 bases separated the two germline ends.

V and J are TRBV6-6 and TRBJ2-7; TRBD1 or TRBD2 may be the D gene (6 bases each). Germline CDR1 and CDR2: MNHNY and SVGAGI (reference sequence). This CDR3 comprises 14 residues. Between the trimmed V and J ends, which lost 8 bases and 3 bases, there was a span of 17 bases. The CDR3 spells CASRPGATLYEQYF. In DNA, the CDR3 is TGTGCCAGCCGACCGGGGGCAACCCTCTACGAGCAGTACTTC.

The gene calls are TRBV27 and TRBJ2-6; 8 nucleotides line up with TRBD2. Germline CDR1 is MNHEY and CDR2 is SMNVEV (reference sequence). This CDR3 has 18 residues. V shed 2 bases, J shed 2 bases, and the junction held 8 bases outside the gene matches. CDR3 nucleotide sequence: TGTGCCAGCAGTTTAGGTAGCGGGGCGTCGGCTGGGGCCAACGTCCTGACTTTC. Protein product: CASSLGSGASAGANVLTF.

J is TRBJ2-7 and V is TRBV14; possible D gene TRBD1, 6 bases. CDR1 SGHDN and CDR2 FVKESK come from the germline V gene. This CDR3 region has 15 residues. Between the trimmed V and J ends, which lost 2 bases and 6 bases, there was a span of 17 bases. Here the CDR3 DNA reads TGTGCCAGCAGCCAAACAGGGCCTCCCTTGTCCGAGCAGTACTTC. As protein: CASSQTGPPLSEQYF.

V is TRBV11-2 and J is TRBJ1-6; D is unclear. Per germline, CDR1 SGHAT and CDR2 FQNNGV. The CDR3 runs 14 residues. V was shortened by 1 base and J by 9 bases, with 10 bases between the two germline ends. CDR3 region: CASSLVGSGSPLHF. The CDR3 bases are TGTGCCAGCAGCTTAGTGGGCTCAGGTTCACCCCTCCACTTT. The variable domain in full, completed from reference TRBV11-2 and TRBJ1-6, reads EAGVAQSPRYKIIEKRQSVAFWCNPISGHATLYWYQQILGQGPKLLIQFQNNGVVDDSQLPKDRFSAERLKGVDSTLKIQPAKLEDSAVYLCASSLVGSGSPLHFGNGTRLTVT.

The CDR3 region has the DNA TGTGCCAGCAGCTTAGCGGGGGGAGTAAGTGAAAAACTGTTTTTT. This codes for CASSLAGGVSEKLFF. This chain links TRBV7-9 with TRBJ1-4; the D gene is possibly TRBD1 (5 bases). Germline V lookup: CDR1 SEHNR, CDR2 FQNEAQ (reference sequence). The V gene lost 0 bases and the J gene lost 7 bases, with 12 bases spanning the gap. CDR3 size: 15 residues.

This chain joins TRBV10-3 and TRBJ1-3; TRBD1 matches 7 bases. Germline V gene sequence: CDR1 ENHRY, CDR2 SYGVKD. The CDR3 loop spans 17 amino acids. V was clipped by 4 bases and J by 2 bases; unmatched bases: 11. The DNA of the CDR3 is TGTGCCATCAGTGGGGAAATGACAGGGCCGACTGGAAACACCATATATTTT. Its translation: CAISGEMTGPTGNTIYF.

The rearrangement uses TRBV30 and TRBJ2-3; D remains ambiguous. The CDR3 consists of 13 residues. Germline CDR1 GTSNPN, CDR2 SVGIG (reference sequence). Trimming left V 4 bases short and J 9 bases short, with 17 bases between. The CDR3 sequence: CAWNIRGTSTQYF. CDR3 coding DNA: TGTGCCTGGAATATTAGAGGAACGTCGACGCAGTATTTT.

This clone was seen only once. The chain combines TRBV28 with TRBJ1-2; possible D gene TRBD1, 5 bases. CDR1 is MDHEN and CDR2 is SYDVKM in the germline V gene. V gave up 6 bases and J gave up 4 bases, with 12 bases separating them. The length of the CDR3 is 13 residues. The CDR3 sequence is CASRSGGIYGYTF. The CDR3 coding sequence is TGTGCCAGCAGGTCGGGGGGGATCTATGGCTACACCTTC.

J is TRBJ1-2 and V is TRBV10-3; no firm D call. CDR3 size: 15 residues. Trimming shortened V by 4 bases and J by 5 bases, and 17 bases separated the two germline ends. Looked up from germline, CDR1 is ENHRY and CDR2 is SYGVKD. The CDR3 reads CAISGSGRSSYGYTF. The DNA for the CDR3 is TGTGCCATCAGTGGTTCCGGTCGGTCGTCGTATGGCTACACCTTC.

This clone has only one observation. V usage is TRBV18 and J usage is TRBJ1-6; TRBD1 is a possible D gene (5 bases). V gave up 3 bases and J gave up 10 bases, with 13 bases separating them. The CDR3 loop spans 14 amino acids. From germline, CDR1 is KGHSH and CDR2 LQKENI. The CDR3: CASSPTELGSPLHF. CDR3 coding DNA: TGTGCCAGCTCACCGACAGAACTCGGGTCACCCCTCCACTTT. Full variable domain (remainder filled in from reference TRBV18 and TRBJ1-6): NAGVMQNPRHLVRRRGQEARLRCSPMKGHSHVYWYRQLPEEGLKFMVYLQKENIIDESGMPKERFSAEFPKEGPSILRIQQVVRGDSAAYFCASSPTELGSPLHFGNGTRLTVT.

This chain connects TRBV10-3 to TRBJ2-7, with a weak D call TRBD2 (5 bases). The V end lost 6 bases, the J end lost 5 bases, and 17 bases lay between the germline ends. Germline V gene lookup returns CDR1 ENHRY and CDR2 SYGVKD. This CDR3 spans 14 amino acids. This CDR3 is CAISADTGNDEQYF. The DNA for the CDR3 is TGTGCCATCAGCGCTGACACGGGGAACGACGAGCAGTACTTC.

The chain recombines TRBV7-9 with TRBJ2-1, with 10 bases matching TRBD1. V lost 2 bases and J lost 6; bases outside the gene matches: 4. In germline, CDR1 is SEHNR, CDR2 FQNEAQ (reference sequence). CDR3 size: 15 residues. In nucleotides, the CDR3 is TGTGCCAGCAGCTTACGGGACAGGGGTCTCAATGAGCAGTTCTTC. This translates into CASSLRDRGLNEQFF.

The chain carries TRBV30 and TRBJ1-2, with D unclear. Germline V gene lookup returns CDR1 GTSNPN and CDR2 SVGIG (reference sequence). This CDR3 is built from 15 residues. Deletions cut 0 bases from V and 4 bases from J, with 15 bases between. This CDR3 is CAWSVTILRGYGYTF. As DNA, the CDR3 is TGTGCCTGGAGTGTCACAATCTTGCGAGGCTATGGCTACACCTTC.

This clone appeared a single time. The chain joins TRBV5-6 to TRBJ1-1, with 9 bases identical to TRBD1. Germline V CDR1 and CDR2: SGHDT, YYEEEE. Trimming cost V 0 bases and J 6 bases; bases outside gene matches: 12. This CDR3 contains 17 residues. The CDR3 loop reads CASSLVDRGVWGAEAFF. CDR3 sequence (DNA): TGTGCCAGCAGCTTGGTGGACAGGGGTGTTTGGGGGGCTGAAGCTTTCTTT. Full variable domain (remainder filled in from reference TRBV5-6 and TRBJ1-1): DAGVTQSPTHLIKTRGQQVTLRCSPKSGHDTVSWYQQALGQGPQFIFQYYEEEERQRGNFPDRFSGHQFPNYSSELNVNALLLGDSALYLCASSLVDRGVWGAEAFFGQGTRLTVV.

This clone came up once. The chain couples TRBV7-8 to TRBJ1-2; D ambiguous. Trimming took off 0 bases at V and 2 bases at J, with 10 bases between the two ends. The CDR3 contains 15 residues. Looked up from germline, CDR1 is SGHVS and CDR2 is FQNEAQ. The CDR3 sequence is CASSLAADGNYGYTF. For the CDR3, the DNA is TGTGCCAGCAGCTTAGCGGCCGACGGAAACTATGGCTACACCTTC.

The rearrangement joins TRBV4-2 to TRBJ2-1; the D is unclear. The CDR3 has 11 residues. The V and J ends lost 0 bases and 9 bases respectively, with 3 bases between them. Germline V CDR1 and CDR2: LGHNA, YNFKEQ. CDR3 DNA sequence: TGTGCCAGCAGCCAAGAAGGTGAGCAGTTCTTC. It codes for CASSQEGEQFF.

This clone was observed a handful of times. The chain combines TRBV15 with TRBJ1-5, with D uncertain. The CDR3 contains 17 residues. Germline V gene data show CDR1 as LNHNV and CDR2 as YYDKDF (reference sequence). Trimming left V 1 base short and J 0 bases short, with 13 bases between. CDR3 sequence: CATSRGRGRNSNQPQHF. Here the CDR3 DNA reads TGTGCCACCAGCAGAGGTCGCGGGCGAAATAGCAATCAGCCCCAGCATTTT.

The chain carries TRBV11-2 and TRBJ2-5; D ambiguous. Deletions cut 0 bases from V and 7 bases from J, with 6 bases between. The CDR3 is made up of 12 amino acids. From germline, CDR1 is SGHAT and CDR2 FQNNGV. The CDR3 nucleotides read TGTGCCAGCAGCTTAGATGAAGGGACCCAGTACTTC. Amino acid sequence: CASSLDEGTQYF.

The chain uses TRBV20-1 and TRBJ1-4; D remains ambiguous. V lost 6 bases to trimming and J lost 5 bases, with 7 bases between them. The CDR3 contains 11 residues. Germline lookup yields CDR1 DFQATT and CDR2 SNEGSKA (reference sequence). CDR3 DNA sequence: TGCAGTGCCGGGAAGAATGAAAAACTGTTTTTT. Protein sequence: CSAGKNEKLFF.

The CDR3 sequence: CASSRLAGGPPTDTQYF. The CDR3, as DNA: TGTGCCAGCAGTCGACTAGCGGGGGGGCCTCCCACAGATACGCAGTATTTT. This chain joins TRBV6-6 and TRBJ2-3, with 14 bases lining up with TRBD2. Looked up from germline, CDR1 is MNHNY and CDR2 is SVGAGI (reference sequence). Unmatched junction bases numbered 6, after V lost 5 bases and J lost 2 bases. CDR3 length equals 17 residues.